This TCR beta chain was found in a study of PD-L1 blockade in urothelial cancer. As for the study in general: Prior exposure to chemotherapy in patients amounted to 0 to 3 regimens received. Broader study findings: Patients who had durable benefit saw their tumor-associated blood clones expand more at 3 weeks.

The time point was: peripheral blood 6 weeks after treatment start. Each patient gave between 1 and 8 samples of peripheral blood mononuclear cells, which were collected pretreatment and during treatment. TCR analog templates of synthetic origin were spiked into each PCR. TCRdb's table, derived via immunoSEQ multiplex PCR, lists solely in-frame clones and lacks some. The data hold about 110,000 clones, with approximately 90% observed a single time. Concerning this clone: Its target is not known.

The TCR was taken from a man between 60 and 70 years old with urothelial cancer. Source: PBMCs, taken around atezolizumab (anti-PD-L1) treatment.

The CDR3 reads CASIMGAAPRSRSYEQYF. CDR3 in DNA: TGCGCCAGCATAATGGGAGCCGCTCCCCGTAGCCGCTCCTACGAGCAGTACTTC. The V gene is TRBV23-1, the J gene TRBJ2-7; possible D gene TRBD2, 5 bases. TRBV23-1 is noted as an ORF with a role that remains uncertain. The CDR3 covers 18 residues. The V end lost 7 bases, the J end lost 0 bases, and 25 bases lay between the germline ends.